Presented here are 32 T cell receptor beta chains from one specimen sequenced in a study of blood T cell repertoires in COVID-19. Libraries were prepared by immunoSEQ multiplex PCR; TCRdb keeps only in-frame clonotypes and omits some of them. The sample records 190,000 or so clones, about 83% being singletons. The sequencing sample was made of peripheral blood. Receptor source: a man aged 50 to 60 with active or convalescent COVID-19.

J is TRBJ1-3 and V is TRBV18; D ambiguous. The CDR3 length is 16 residues. V gave up 0 bases and J gave up 4 bases, with 13 bases separating them. In germline, CDR1 is KGHSH, CDR2 LQKENI. DNA for the CDR3: TGTGCCAGCTCACCACCCAACGAGGTGTTGGGAAACACCATATATTTT. It specifies CASSPPNEVLGNTIYF.

In this sample, this clone turned up a few times. This chain joins TRBV5-8 and TRBJ2-7; D possibly corresponds to TRBD2 (6 bases). The V end lost 7 bases, the J end lost 7 bases, and 15 bases lay between the germline ends. The CDR3 runs 12 residues. Germline V gene lookup returns CDR1 SGHTS and CDR2 YDEGEE. The DNA of the CDR3 is TGTGCCAGCCAATCCCTTGGGAGGGAGCAGTACTTC. Protein: CASQSLGREQYF.

This chain joins TRBV6-5 and TRBJ1-5, with 8 bases identical to TRBD1. V was clipped by 11 bases and J by 5 bases; unmatched bases: 5. CDR1 and CDR2 (germline): MNHEY, SVGAGI. The CDR3 is 12 amino acids. Here the CDR3 reads CAGRTGYQPQHF. The DNA for the CDR3 is TGTGCCGGGCGGACAGGGTATCAGCCCCAGCATTTT.

The gene calls are TRBV5-8 and TRBJ2-3; 9 nucleotides match TRBD1. The CDR3 sequence is 14 residues long. The germline V gene encodes CDR1 SGHTS and CDR2 YDEGEE. Trimming took 4 bases from V and 5 from J; bases not matched to a gene: 5. The CDR3 sequence is CASSPDRGRDTQYF. In DNA, the CDR3 is TGTGCCAGCAGCCCGGACAGGGGACGAGATACGCAGTATTTT.

This clone was counted between two and nine times. The chain couples TRBV30 to TRBJ2-7, with a weak D call TRBD1 (5 bases). Between the trimmed V and J ends, which lost 0 bases and 3 bases, there was a span of 12 bases. The germline CDR1 and CDR2 sequences are GTSNPN and SVGIG (reference sequence). CDR3 length: 14 amino acids. CDR3 sequence: CAWSVGQGYYEQYF. The CDR3 DNA reads TGTGCCTGGAGTGTAGGGCAGGGTTACTACGAGCAGTACTTC.

The CDR3: CAWSVLGGAQDSPLHF. The CDR3 DNA is TGTGCCTGGAGTGTACTCGGGGGGGCGCAAGATTCACCCCTCCACTTT. The rearrangement uses TRBV30 and TRBJ1-6; weak D call: TRBD1 (6 bases). V lost 0 bases and J lost 8, with 17 bases in between. The CDR3 is 16 amino acids. Germline values: CDR1 GTSNPN, CDR2 SVGIG (reference sequence). The full variable domain, in which reference TRBV30 and TRBJ1-6 provide the parts outside the CDR3, is SQTIHQWPATLVQPVGSPLSLECTVEGTSNPNLYWYRQAAGRGLQLLFYSVGIGQISSEVPQNLSASRPQDRQFILSSKKLLLSDSGFYLCAWSVLGGAQDSPLHFGNGTRLTVT.

This chain links TRBV29-1 with TRBJ2-7; 9 bases map to TRBD2. V shed 6 bases, J shed 5 bases, and the junction held 8 bases outside the gene matches. The CDR3 consists of 13 residues. Per germline, CDR1 SQVTM and CDR2 ANQGSEA. In DNA, the CDR3 is TGCAGCGTGAATAGCGGGAGCTTGAACGAGCAGTACTTC. This gives the protein CSVNSGSLNEQYF.

This clone appeared a single time. The chain recombines TRBV5-1 with TRBJ2-5, with 8 bases matching TRBD2. CDR3 length equals 14 residues. V lost 2 bases, J lost 2 bases, and 2 bases stayed unmatched. Germline V gene lookup returns CDR1 SGHRS and CDR2 YFSETQ. CDR3: CASSLGTSQETQYF. For the CDR3, the DNA is TGCGCCAGCAGCTTAGGGACTAGTCAAGAGACCCAGTACTTC.

This chain uses TRBV19 with TRBJ2-1; 8 bases line up with TRBD2. After removal of 3 bases from V and 4 bases from J, the junction contained 5 bases not matched to a gene. The CDR3 length is 15 residues. Per germline, CDR1 LNHDA and CDR2 SQIVND (reference sequence). In DNA form, the CDR3 reads TGTGCCAGTAGTATCGGGAGGGGGGCTTACAATGAGCAGTTCTTC. It codes for CASSIGRGAYNEQFF.

The V and J genes are TRBV7-2 and TRBJ2-1; 10 bases map to TRBD2. V was pared by 3 bases and J by 6 bases, with 2 bases of the junction left unmatched. This CDR3 is built from 14 residues. The germline V gene has CDR1 SGHTA and CDR2 FQGNSA. CDR3 sequence (DNA): TGTGCCAGCAGCTTGGGACTAGCGTCCAATGAGCAGTTCTTC. Its translation: CASSLGLASNEQFF.

This clone was picked up a small number of times. The chain recombines TRBV5-4 with TRBJ2-3; 7 positions agree with TRBD1. Germline-derived CDR1 and CDR2 are SGHNT and YYREEE (reference sequence). The junction had 5 bases not matched to a gene; V was cut back by 0 bases and J by 1 base. CDR3 length: 16 residues. CDR3 sequence reads: CASSLAPGQGTDTQYF. The CDR3 bases are TGTGCCAGCAGCTTGGCCCCCGGACAGGGCACAGATACGCAGTATTTT. Filled out from reference TRBV5-4 and TRBJ2-3, the complete variable domain reads ETGVTQSPTHLIKTRGQQVTLRCSSQSGHNTVSWYQQALGQGPQFIFQYYREEENGRGNFPPRFSGLQFPNYSSELNVNALELDDSALYLCASSLAPGQGTDTQYFGPGTRLTVL.

V and J are TRBV27 and TRBJ1-1; 12 nucleotides align to TRBD1. Germline CDR1 reads MNHEY; CDR2 reads SMNVEV (reference sequence). V dropped 5 bases and J dropped 6; count of bases not matched to a gene: 10. CDR3 length: 16 amino acids. CDR3 region: CASSTPGQGASAEAFF. Written as DNA, the CDR3 is TGTGCCAGCAGTACACCGGGACAGGGGGCTTCGGCTGAAGCTTTCTTT.

This sequence joins TRBV24-1 and TRBJ1-5; perhaps TRBD1 as D (6 bases). Trimming removed 7 bases at V and 1 base at J, with 10 bases between. Germline CDR1 KGHDR, CDR2 SFDVKD. The CDR3 loop spans 14 amino acids. Here the CDR3 reads CATSGQLSNQPQHF. The CDR3 DNA reads as TGTGCCACCAGCGGACAGCTCAGCAATCAGCCCCAGCATTTT.

The rearrangement links TRBV13 to TRBJ2-1; possible D gene TRBD2, 5 bases. The CDR3 consists of 14 residues. V lost 5 bases and J lost 5, with 13 bases in between. The germline V gene encodes CDR1 PRHDT and CDR2 FYEKMQ (reference sequence). DNA for the CDR3: TGTGCCAGCAGCCCCAACACTAGAAACAATGAGCAGTTCTTC. Amino acid sequence: CASSPNTRNNEQFF.

The chain recombines TRBV5-6 with TRBJ2-2; D unresolved. The CDR3 contains 15 residues. CDR1 and CDR2 (germline): SGHDT, YYEEEE. Trimming cost V 2 bases and J 0 bases, with 8 bases left between them. The CDR3 DNA follows: TGTGCCAGCAGCTTTATGTCGGCGAACACCGGGGAGCTGTTTTTT. Protein product: CASSFMSANTGELFF.

The rearrangement joins TRBV4-2 to TRBJ1-2, with TRBD1 as a possible D gene (6 bases). The CDR3 totals 15 residues. V was shortened by 0 bases and J by 8 bases, with 16 bases between the two germline ends. Germline assignment: CDR1 LGHNA and CDR2 YNFKEQ. The CDR3 DNA follows: TGTGCCAGCAGCCAAGATGGAGCAGGGGAGTCGGGCTACACCTTC. This gives the protein CASSQDGAGESGYTF.

The genes are TRBV29-1 and TRBJ1-1; 12 bases line up with TRBD1. This CDR3 contains 14 residues. CDR1 SQVTM and CDR2 ANQGSEA come from the germline V gene. After removal of 6 bases from V and 11 bases from J, the junction contained 13 bases not matched to a gene. CDR3 DNA sequence: TGCAGCGTGAACTTGGGACAGGGGGCCGGCCGGGCTTTCTTT. Protein sequence: CSVNLGQGAGRAFF.

This chain links TRBV19 with TRBJ1-4, with 8 bases aligning to TRBD1. J was trimmed by 7 bases and V by 5 bases; bases with no gene match: 6. There are 14 residues in the CDR3. CDR1 LNHDA and CDR2 SQIVND come from the germline V gene (reference sequence). The CDR3 protein is CASSPRTGIEKLFF. For the CDR3, the DNA is TGTGCCAGTAGTCCCCGGACAGGGATTGAAAAACTGTTTTTT.

With regard to this clone: This specimen includes other DNA sequences encoding the same CDR3. V is TRBV11-2 and J is TRBJ1-3; weak D call: TRBD1 (6 bases). CDR1 and CDR2 from the germline V gene are SGHAT and FQNNGV. Trimming left V 4 bases short and J 7 bases short, with 11 bases between. The CDR3 sequence is 13 residues long. CDR3 sequence: CASSSGGGNTIYF. In DNA, the CDR3 is TGTGCCAGCAGCTCGGGGGGCGGGAACACCATATATTTT.

This clone was observed a few times. The chain is built from TRBV19 and TRBJ1-2; D is unclear. V lost 6 bases and J lost 4, with 12 bases in between. This CDR3 region has 13 residues. Germline V CDR1 and CDR2: LNHDA, SQIVND (reference sequence). The CDR3 DNA is TGTGCCAGTAGCCCCGCCAACACCTATGGCTACACCTTC. Translation: CASSPANTYGYTF.

This sequence joins TRBV5-1 and TRBJ2-3; TRBD2 matches 7 bases. Per the germline V gene, CDR1 is SGHRS and CDR2 is YFSETQ. The CDR3 is 17 amino acids. With V trimmed by 0 bases and J by 3 bases, 10 bases remained unmatched. The CDR3 spells CASSLGLAVMGTDTQYF. DNA for the CDR3: TGCGCCAGCAGCTTGGGACTAGCCGTGATGGGGACAGATACGCAGTATTTT. The full variable domain, with the rest looked up from reference TRBV5-1 and TRBJ2-3, is KAGVTQTPRYLIKTRGQQVTLSCSPISGHRSVSWYQQTPGQGLQFLFEYFSETQRNKGNFPGRFSGRQFSNSRSEMNVSTLELGDSALYLCASSLGLAVMGTDTQYFGPGTRLTVL.

The chain is built from TRBV5-6 and TRBJ2-2; D possibly corresponds to TRBD2 (5 bases). The CDR3 totals 14 residues. Deletions cut 0 bases from V and 3 bases from J, with 6 bases between. The germline V gene has CDR1 SGHDT and CDR2 YYEEEE. CDR3 protein: CASSLGGDTGELFF. CDR3 DNA: TGTGCCAGCAGCTTGGGGGGAGACACCGGGGAGCTGTTTTTT.

V usage is TRBV7-9 and J usage is TRBJ1-1; D call uncertain. V was clipped by 4 bases and J by 1 base, with 7 bases between them. CDR1 and CDR2 from the germline V gene are SEHNR and FQNEAQ (reference sequence). The CDR3 is 13 residues long. The CDR3 protein is CASSSGGNTEAFF. In nucleotides, the CDR3 is TGTGCCAGCAGCTCAGGTGGGAACACTGAAGCTTTCTTT.

The chain couples TRBV6-5 to TRBJ1-1; tentative D call: TRBD1 (6 bases). The CDR3 is 15 residues long. Per germline, CDR1 MNHEY and CDR2 SVGAGI. V lost 7 bases and J 4 bases, leaving 19 bases between the germline ends. CDR3 sequence: CASKIQGLVATEAFF. The CDR3 region has the DNA TGTGCCAGCAAAATTCAGGGGCTAGTAGCCACTGAAGCTTTCTTT.

The chain couples TRBV5-1 to TRBJ1-1; D is uncertain. CDR1 and CDR2 (germline): SGHRS, YFSETQ. The CDR3 runs 13 residues. The germline V and J ends were trimmed by 9 bases and 6 bases, with 18 bases remaining between them. The DNA for the CDR3 is TGCGCCACAAGCCGACGGGGAGACTCTGAAGCTTTCTTT. This encodes CATSRRGDSEAFF.

This chain joins TRBV6-5 and TRBJ2-3, with D tentatively TRBD2 (6 bases). Germline CDR1 reads MNHEY; CDR2 reads SVGAGI. The CDR3 spans 15 residues. With 5 bases removed from V and 0 bases from J, the gap between germline ends came to 12 bases. CDR3 in amino acids: CASSTGLLSTDTQYF. CDR3 nucleotides: TGTGCCAGCAGTACGGGACTCCTTAGCACAGATACGCAGTATTTT.

The genes are TRBV3-1 (or the pseudogene TRBV3-2) and TRBJ2-5, with unresolved D. CDR1 LGHDT and CDR2 YNNKEL come from the germline V gene (reference sequence). This CDR3 contains 15 residues. V dropped 0 bases and J dropped 6 bases, with 14 bases sitting between them. CDR3 nucleotides: TGTGCCAGCAGCCAAGATTCCCCCGTACAAAAGACCCAGTACTTC. This gives the protein CASSQDSPVQKTQYF.

This clone was picked up a small number of times. This chain joins TRBV28 and TRBJ1-5; 8 bases line up with TRBD1. V lost 4 bases and J lost 7; bases outside the gene matches: 9. This CDR3 has 15 residues. CDR1 is MDHEN, CDR2 SYDVKM, per germline. The CDR3 sequence: CASSSRGQGSQPQHF. CDR3 sequence (DNA): TGTGCCAGCAGTTCTAGAGGACAGGGAAGCCAGCCCCAGCATTTT.

The rearrangement joins TRBV19 to TRBJ2-7, with TRBD2 matching over 8 bases. V was clipped by 1 base and J by 4 bases; unmatched bases: 6. The V gene's germline CDR1 is LNHDA and CDR2 SQIVND (reference sequence). The CDR3 is 15 amino acids. In nucleotides, the CDR3 is TGTGCCAGTAGTATAGGAGACGGACTAGCATACGAGCAGTACTTC. Protein: CASSIGDGLAYEQYF.

This clone was detected only once. The chain employs TRBV28 and TRBJ2-5, with 8 bases that match TRBD1. CDR1 is MDHEN and CDR2 is SYDVKM in the germline V gene. The CDR3 is 15 amino acids. V lost 5 bases and J lost 6; bases outside the gene matches: 11. CDR3 coding DNA: TGTGCCAGCAGTACGACAGGGGTCCAGGGTAAGACCCAGTACTTC. Its translation is CASSTTGVQGKTQYF.

The V and J genes are TRBV4-1 and TRBJ2-7; weak D call: TRBD1 (5 bases). The CDR3 is 15 amino acids. The germline V and J ends were trimmed by 4 bases and 2 bases, with 15 bases remaining between them. CDR1 MGHRA and CDR2 YSYEKL come from the germline V gene. This CDR3 reads CASSPDQGRAYEQYF. The DNA for the CDR3 is TGCGCCAGCAGCCCAGATCAGGGTCGCGCCTACGAGCAGTACTTC.

DNA of the CDR3: TGCGCCAGCAGCTTCGGCGGGTCCAACGAGCAGTACTTC. The encoded protein is CASSFGGSNEQYF. The chain is built from TRBV5-1 and TRBJ2-7; possibly TRBD2 for D (5 bases). The CDR3 loop spans 13 amino acids. Trimming took 2 bases from V and 5 from J, leaving 11 bases between them. Germline CDR1 is SGHRS and CDR2 is YFSETQ.